The 8 T cell receptor beta chains given below trace back to one sample, sequenced in a study of post-analysis software for immune sequencing data (dated by TCRdb to between 2015 and 2017). Summary of the overall study and its limitations: Significantly higher frequencies in patients than in controls were found for a handful of TRBV segments, including TRBV5-6, TRBV5-1 and TRBV20-1.

The library was generated by PCR. Sequencing relied on an Illumina HiSeq 2500. Unique molecular identifiers were incorporated into TCR beta cDNA libraries to reduce PCR and sequencing biases. Using fastp at Q25 and MiXCR, TCRdb reprocessed the public reads and kept productive beta chains. Entries are consolidated by CDR3 protein sequence, retaining the most common genes and DNA. This sample has approximately 690,000 distinct CDR3 sequences in its table, and around 64% of those were observed once. Approximately 10% of the sample is in the top ten clones. These receptors have no identified antigens. The sequenced material came from blood. The receptors here all came from a girl aged 2-15 years with multiple sclerosis.

CDR3 in DNA: TGTGCCAGCAGCCCGCACACAGGTCCCTACGAGCAGTACTTC. Amino acid sequence: CASSPHTGPYEQYF. The chain is built from TRBV14 and TRBJ2-4; D may be TRBD1 (5 bases). The end of the DNA aligns better with TRBJ2-7, so the J call may be wrong. The germline V gene encodes CDR1 SGHDN and CDR2 FVKESK. This CDR3 spans 14 amino acids.

This chain joins TRBV7-9 and TRBJ2-1; no clear D gene. V was pared by 5 bases and J by 9 bases, with 14 bases between. The length of the CDR3 is 13 residues. Germline V lookup: CDR1 SEHNR, CDR2 FQNEAQ (reference sequence). CDR3 loop: CASSREDSVEQFF. The CDR3 DNA sequence: TGTGCCAGCAGCCGAGAAGACTCCGTTGAGCAGTTCTTC.

The rearrangement joins TRBV28 to TRBJ2-1; D gene unclear. CDR1 and CDR2 (germline): MDHEN, SYDVKM. Trimming stripped 5 bases from V and 1 base from J, with 9 bases between. CDR3 length: 14 residues. CDR3 loop: CASSLPHSYNEQFF. CDR3 coding DNA: TGTGCCAGCAGTCTTCCCCATTCCTACAATGAGCAGTTCTTC.

The chain combines TRBV14 with TRBJ1-4, with D possibly matching TRBD1 (6 bases). Germline CDR1 and CDR2: SGHDN and FVKESK. Trimming left V 1 base short and J 3 bases short, with 12 bases between. CDR3 size: 16 residues. This chain's CDR3 is CASSQAAGAPNEKLFF. In nucleotides, the CDR3 is TGTGCCAGCAGCCAAGCAGCGGGGGCCCCTAATGAAAAACTGTTTTTT. The entire variable domain, with the rest obtained from reference TRBV14 and TRBJ1-4, is as follows: EAGVTQFPSHSVIEKGQTVTLRCDPISGHDNLYWYRRVMGKEIKFLLHFVKESKQDESGMPNNRFLAERTGGTYSTLKVQPAELEDSGVYFCASSQAAGAPNEKLFFGSGTQLSVL.

The chain recombines TRBV5-6 with TRBJ1-5; TRBD1 matches at 10 bases. V lost 4 bases to trimming and J lost 6 bases; unmatched junction nucleotides: 10. Germline values: CDR1 SGHDT, CDR2 YYEEEE. The CDR3 consists of 16 residues. The DNA of the CDR3 is TGTGCCAGCAGCATGGCCGGGACAGGGGTTACTCAGCCCCAGCATTTT. Encoded protein: CASSMAGTGVTQPQHF.

The chain joins TRBV29-1 to TRBJ2-7; D is uncertain. CDR3 length: 11 residues. In germline, CDR1 is SQVTM, CDR2 ANQGSEA. The ends were cut back, 7 bases at V and 7 bases at J, with 14 bases in the middle. CDR3 sequence: CSALSYGEQYF. CDR3 coding DNA: TGCAGCGCCCTCTCCTACGGGGAGCAGTACTTC.

The chain has TRBV20-1 and TRBJ2-5, with TRBD1 matching 7 bases. In germline, CDR1 is DFQATT, CDR2 SNEGSKA (reference sequence). The CDR3 has 13 residues. V lost 6 bases to trimming and J lost 1 base; unmatched junction nucleotides: 5. The CDR3 spells CSAARGFQETQYF. CDR3 DNA sequence: TGCAGTGCCGCCAGGGGGTTCCAAGAGACCCAGTACTTC.

The J gene is TRBJ2-3, the V gene TRBV5-1, with TRBD2 identical over 8 bases. J was trimmed by 2 bases and V by 7 bases; bases with no gene match: 12. In germline, CDR1 is SGHRS, CDR2 YFSETQ. The CDR3 is 16 amino acids. The CDR3 here is CASRPSGSQLTDTQYF. The CDR3 DNA is TGCGCCAGCCGGCCCAGCGGGAGCCAGCTCACAGATACGCAGTATTTT.